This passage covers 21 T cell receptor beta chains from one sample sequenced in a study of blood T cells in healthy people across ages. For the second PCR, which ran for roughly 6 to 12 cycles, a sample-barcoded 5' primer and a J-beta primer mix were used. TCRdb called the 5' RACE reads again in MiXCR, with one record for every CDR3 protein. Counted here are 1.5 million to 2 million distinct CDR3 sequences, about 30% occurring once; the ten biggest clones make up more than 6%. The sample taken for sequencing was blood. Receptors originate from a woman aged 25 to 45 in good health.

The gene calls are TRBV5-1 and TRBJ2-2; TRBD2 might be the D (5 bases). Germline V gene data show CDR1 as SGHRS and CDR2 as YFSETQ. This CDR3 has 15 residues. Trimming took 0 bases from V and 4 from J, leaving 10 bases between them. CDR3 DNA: TGCGCCAGCAGCTTGGACGGGATCGCCACCGGGGAGCTGTTTTTT. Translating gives CASSLDGIATGELFF. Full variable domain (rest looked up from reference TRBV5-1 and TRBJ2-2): KAGVTQTPRYLIKTRGQQVTLSCSPISGHRSVSWYQQTPGQGLQFLFEYFSETQRNKGNFPGRFSGRQFSNSRSEMNVSTLELGDSALYLCASSLDGIATGELFFGEGSRLTVL.

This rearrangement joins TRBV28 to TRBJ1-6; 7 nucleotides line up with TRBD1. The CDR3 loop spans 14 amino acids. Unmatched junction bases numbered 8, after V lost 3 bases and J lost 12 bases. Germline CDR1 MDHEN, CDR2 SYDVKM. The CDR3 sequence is CASSLGQLPVPLHF. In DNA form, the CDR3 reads TGTGCCAGCAGTTTGGGACAGCTCCCTGTACCCCTCCACTTT.

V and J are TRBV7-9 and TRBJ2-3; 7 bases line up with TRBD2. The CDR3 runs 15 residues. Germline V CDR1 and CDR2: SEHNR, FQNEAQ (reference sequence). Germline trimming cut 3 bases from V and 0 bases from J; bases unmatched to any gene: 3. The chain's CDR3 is CASSFPSGSTDTQYF. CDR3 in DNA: TGTGCCAGCAGCTTTCCTAGCGGTAGCACAGATACGCAGTATTTT. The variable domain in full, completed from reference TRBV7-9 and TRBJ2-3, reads DTGVSQNPRHKITKRGQNVTFRCDPISEHNRLYWYRQTLGQGPEFLTYFQNEAQLEKSRLLSDRFSAERPKGSFSTLEIQRTEQGDSAMYLCASSFPSGSTDTQYFGPGTRLTVL.

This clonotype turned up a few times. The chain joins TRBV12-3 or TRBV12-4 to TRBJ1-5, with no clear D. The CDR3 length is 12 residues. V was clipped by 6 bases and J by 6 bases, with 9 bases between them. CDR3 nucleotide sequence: TGTGCCAGCAGCAATCGTGGTCAGCCCCAGCATTTT. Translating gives CASSNRGQPQHF.

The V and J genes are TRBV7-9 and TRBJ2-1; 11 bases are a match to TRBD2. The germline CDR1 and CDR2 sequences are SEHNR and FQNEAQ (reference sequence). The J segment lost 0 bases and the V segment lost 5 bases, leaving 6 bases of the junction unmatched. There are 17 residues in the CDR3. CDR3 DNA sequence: TGTGCCAGCAGCACTACTACTAGCGGGAGCTCCTACAATGAGCAGTTCTTC. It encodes CASSTTTSGSSYNEQFF.

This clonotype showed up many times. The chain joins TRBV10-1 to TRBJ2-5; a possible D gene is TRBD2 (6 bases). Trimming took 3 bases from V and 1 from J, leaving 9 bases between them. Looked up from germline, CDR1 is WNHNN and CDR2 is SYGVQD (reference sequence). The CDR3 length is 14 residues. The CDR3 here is CASSDRGLQETQYF. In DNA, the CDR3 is TGCGCCAGCAGTGACCGGGGACTCCAAGAGACCCAGTACTTC.

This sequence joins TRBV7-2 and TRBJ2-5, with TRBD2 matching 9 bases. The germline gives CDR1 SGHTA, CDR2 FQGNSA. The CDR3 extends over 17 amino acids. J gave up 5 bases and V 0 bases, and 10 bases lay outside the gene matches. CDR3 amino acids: CASSLASRREGRETQYF. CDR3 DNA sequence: TGTGCCAGCAGCTTAGCTTCAAGGCGGGAGGGCCGGGAGACCCAGTACTTC.

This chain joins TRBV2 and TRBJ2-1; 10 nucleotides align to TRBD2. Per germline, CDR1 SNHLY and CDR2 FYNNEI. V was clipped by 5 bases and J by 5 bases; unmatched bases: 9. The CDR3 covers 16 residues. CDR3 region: CASSPQAGGMHNEQFF. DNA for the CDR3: TGTGCCAGCAGTCCGCAAGCGGGAGGGATGCACAATGAGCAGTTCTTC.

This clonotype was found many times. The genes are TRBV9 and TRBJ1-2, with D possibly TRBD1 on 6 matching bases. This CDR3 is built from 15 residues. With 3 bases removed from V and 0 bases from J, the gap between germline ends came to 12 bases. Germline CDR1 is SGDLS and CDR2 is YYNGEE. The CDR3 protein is CASSGIGQTNYGYTF. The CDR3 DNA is TGTGCCAGCAGCGGCATCGGACAGACTAACTATGGCTACACCTTC.

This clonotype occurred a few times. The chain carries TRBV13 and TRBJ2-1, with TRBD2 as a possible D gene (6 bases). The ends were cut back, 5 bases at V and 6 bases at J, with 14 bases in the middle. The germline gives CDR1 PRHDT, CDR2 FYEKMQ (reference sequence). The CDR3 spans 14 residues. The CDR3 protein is CASSRGVGGNEQFF. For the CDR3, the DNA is TGTGCCAGCAGCCGCGGGGTGGGGGGCAATGAGCAGTTCTTC.

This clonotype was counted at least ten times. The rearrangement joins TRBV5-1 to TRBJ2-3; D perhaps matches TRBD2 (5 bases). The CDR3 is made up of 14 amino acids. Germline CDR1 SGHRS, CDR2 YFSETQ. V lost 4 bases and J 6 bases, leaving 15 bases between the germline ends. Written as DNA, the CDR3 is TGCGCCAGCAGCAAGGACCCAGAGGGTGATACGCAGTATTTT. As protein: CASSKDPEGDTQYF.

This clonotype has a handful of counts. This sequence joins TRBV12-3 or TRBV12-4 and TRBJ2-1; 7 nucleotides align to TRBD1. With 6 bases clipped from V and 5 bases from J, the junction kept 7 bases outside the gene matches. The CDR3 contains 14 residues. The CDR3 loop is CASSNTGVNNEQFF. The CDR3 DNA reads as TGTGCCAGCAGCAACACAGGGGTCAACAATGAGCAGTTCTTC.

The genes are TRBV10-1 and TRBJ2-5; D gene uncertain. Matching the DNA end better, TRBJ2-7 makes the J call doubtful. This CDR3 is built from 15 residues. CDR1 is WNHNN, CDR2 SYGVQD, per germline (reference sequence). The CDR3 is CASSESGSLGDEQYF. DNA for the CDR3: TGCGCCAGCAGTGAGTCGGGCTCCCTAGGCGACGAGCAGTACTTC.

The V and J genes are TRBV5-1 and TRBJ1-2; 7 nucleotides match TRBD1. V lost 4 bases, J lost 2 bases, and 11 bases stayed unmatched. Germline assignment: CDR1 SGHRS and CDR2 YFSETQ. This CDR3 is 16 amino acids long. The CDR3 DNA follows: TGCGCCAGCAGCGTGGGTCGCCTGGGACAGAACTATGGCTACACCTTC. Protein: CASSVGRLGQNYGYTF.

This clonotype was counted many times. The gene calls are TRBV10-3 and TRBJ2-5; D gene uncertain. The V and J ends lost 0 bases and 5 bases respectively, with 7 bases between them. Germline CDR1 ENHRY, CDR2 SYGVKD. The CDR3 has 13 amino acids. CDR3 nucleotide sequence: TGTGCCATCAGTGAGTCGACATGGGAGACCCAGTACTTC. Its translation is CAISESTWETQYF.

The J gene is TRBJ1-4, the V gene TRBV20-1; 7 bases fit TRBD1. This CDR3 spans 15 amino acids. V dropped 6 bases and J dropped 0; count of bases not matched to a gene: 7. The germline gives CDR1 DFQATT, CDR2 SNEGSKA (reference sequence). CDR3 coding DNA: TGCAGTGCGTCAAGGACAGGAGCAACTAATGAAAAACTGTTTTTT. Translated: CSASRTGATNEKLFF.

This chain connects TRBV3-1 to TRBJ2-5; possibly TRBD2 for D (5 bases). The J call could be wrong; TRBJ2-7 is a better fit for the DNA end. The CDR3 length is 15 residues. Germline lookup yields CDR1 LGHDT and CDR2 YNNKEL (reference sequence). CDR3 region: CASSCDRDRNSEQYF. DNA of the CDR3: TGTGCCAGCAGCTGTGACCGGGATCGAAACTCCGAGCAGTACTTC.

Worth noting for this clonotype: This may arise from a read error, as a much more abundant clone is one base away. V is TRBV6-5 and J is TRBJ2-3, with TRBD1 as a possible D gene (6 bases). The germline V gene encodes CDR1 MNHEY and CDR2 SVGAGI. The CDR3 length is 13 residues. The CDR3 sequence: CVSSLGSRGTQYF. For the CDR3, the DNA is TGTGTCAGCAGTCTGGGCTCCAGGGGTACGCAGTATTTT.

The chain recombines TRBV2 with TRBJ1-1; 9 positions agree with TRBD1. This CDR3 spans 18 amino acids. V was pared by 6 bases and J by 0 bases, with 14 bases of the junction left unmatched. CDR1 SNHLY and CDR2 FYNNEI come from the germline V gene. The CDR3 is CASRRTGAIALMNTEAFF. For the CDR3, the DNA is TGTGCCAGCAGGCGGACAGGGGCCATCGCGCTGATGAACACTGAAGCTTTCTTT.

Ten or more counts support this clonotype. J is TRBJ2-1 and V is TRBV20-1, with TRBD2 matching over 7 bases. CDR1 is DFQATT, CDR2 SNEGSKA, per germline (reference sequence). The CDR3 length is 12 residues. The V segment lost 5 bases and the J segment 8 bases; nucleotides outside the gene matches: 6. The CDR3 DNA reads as TGCAGTGCTCTAGCGGACGGGGATGAGCAGTTCTTC. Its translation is CSALADGDEQFF.

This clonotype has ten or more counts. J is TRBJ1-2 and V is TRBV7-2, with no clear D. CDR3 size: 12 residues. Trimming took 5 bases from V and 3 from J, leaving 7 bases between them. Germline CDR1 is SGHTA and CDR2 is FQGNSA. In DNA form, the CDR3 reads TGTGCCAGCAGCCCCTGGGACTATGGCTACACCTTC. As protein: CASSPWDYGYTF.